This TCR beta chain was observed in a study of technical replicates of blood from a few donors. Points on this clone: One junction end does not reproduce the germline sequence, and a read error may be involved.

The table came from immunoSEQ multiplex PCR; TCRdb's copy has only in-frame clones and leaves some out. The sample includes under 85,000 clones, more than 85% of them seen just once. The CDR3 is 14 residues long. Germline lookup yields CDR1 SSHAT and CDR2 FNYEAQ (reference sequence). The sequencing sample was made of T cells isolated from PBMCs. This sequence joins TRBV7-7 and TRBJ2-7, with a possible D match to TRBD1 (5 bases). This clonotype originated in a human donor in good health. Some clones in this sample may be carry-over from other donors' samples. The CDR3 loop is CASSLDSFAYEQYF. The CDR3 coding sequence is TGTGCTAGCAGCTTAGACAGTTTCGCCTACGAGCAGTACTTC.